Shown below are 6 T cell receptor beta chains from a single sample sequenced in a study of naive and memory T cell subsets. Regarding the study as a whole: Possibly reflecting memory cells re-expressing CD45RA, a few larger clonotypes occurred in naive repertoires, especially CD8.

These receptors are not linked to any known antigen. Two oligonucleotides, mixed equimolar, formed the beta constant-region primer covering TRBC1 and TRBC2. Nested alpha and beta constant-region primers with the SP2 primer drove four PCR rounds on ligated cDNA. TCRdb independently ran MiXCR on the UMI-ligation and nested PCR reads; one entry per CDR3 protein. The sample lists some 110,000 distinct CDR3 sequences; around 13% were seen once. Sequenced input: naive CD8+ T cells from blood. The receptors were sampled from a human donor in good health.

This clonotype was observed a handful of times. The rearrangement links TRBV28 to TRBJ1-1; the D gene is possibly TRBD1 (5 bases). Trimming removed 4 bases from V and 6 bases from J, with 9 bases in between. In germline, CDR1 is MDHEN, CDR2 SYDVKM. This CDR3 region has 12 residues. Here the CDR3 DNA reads TGTGCCAGCAGTTCCGTAGGGGCTGAAGCTTTCTTT. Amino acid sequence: CASSSVGAEAFF. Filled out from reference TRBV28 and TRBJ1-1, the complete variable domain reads DVKVTQSSRYLVKRTGEKVFLECVQDMDHENMFWYRQDPGLGLRLIYFSYDVKMKEKGDIPEGYSVSREKKERFSLILESASTNQTSMYLCASSSVGAEAFFGQGTRLTVV.

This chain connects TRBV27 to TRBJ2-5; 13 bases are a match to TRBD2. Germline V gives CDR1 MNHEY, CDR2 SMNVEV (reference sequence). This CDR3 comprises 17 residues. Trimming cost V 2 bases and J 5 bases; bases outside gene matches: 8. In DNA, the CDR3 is TGTGCCAGCAGTTTACGGACTAGCGGGGGAATTGAGGAGACCCAGTACTTC. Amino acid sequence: CASSLRTSGGIEETQYF.

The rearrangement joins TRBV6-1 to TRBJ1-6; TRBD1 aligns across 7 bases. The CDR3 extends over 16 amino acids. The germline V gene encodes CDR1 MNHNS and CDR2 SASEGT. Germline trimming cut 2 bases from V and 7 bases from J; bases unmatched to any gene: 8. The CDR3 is CASSEYGTELNSPLHF. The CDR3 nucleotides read TGTGCCAGCAGTGAATACGGGACAGAATTAAATTCACCCCTCCACTTT.

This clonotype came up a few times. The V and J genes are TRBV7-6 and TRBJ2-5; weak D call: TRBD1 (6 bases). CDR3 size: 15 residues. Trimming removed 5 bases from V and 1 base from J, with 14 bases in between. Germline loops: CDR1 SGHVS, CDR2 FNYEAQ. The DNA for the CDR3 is TGTGCCAGCAGCGCTAAAACAGGGTTCCAAGAGACCCAGTACTTC. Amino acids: CASSAKTGFQETQYF.

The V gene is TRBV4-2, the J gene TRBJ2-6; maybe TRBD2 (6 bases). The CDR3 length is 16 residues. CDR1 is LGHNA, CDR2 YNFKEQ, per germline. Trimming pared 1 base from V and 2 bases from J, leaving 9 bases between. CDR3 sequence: CASSQAGAPGANVLTF. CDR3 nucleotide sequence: TGTGCCAGCAGCCAAGCGGGAGCACCTGGGGCCAACGTCCTGACTTTC.

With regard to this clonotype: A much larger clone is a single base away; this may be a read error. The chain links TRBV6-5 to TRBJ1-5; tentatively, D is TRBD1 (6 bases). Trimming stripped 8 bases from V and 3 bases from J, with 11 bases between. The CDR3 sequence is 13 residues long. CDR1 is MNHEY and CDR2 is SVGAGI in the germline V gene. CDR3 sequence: CASGQNNNQPQHF. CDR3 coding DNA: TGTGCCAGCGGACAGAATAACAATCAGCCCCAGCATTTT.